Shown below are 21 T cell receptor beta chains from a single sample sequenced in a study of T cell responses to AZD1222 COVID-19 vaccine. Sequencing was performed with immunoSEQ multiplex PCR; in TCRdb, only in-frame clones are kept and a portion is missing. The sample consists of 150,000 or so clones, around 90% of them appearing once. Sequenced material: peripheral blood, taken on day 0 of AZD1222 vaccination. The receptors derive from an adult in good health.

CDR3 loop: CASSPYKGRKDEKLFF. CDR3 sequence (DNA): TGTGCCAGCAGTCCATACAAGGGGCGAAAGGATGAAAAACTGTTTTTT. The chain employs TRBV25-1 and TRBJ1-4; D possibly corresponds to TRBD1 (5 bases). Germline loops: CDR1 MGHDK, CDR2 SYGVNS. V was clipped by 5 bases and J by 6 bases, with 19 bases between them. The length of the CDR3 is 16 residues. The complete variable domain, with remaining parts taken from reference TRBV25-1 and TRBJ1-4, reads EADIYQTPRYLVIGTGKKITLECSQTMGHDKMYWYQQDPGMELHLIHYSYGVNSTEKGDLSSESTVSRIRTEHFPLTLESARPSHTSQYLCASSPYKGRKDEKLFFGSGTQLSVL.

V gene TRBV20-1 combines with J gene TRBJ1-5, with 7 bases lining up with TRBD1. The CDR3 has 17 amino acids. V gave up 3 bases and J gave up 2 bases; unmatched junction bases: 13. Germline V gives CDR1 DFQATT, CDR2 SNEGSKA (reference sequence). CDR3 DNA sequence: TGCAGTGCTAGTCGGACAGGAAATAGCGTGGGCAATCAGCCCCAGCATTTT. Amino acids: CSASRTGNSVGNQPQHF.

This chain joins TRBV4-2 and TRBJ1-1; no firm D call. The CDR3 sequence is 15 residues long. From germline, CDR1 is LGHNA and CDR2 YNFKEQ. Trimming removed 5 bases from V and 2 bases from J, with 15 bases in between. The DNA for the CDR3 is TGTGCCAGCAGCATCCAGGACGGCATCAACACTGAAGCTTTCTTT. Residues: CASSIQDGINTEAFF.

This chain connects TRBV6-2 or TRBV6-3 to TRBJ1-5; D ambiguous. This CDR3 comprises 15 residues. V lost 5 bases and J lost 2, with 13 bases in between. Looked up from germline, CDR1 is MNHEY and CDR2 is SVGEGT. The DNA of the CDR3 is TGTGCCAGCAGTCTCGCTGGGGATGGCAATCAGCCCCAGCATTTT. Protein: CASSLAGDGNQPQHF.

This clone was picked up one time. V and J are TRBV27 and TRBJ1-1; D gene unclear. The CDR3 covers 14 residues. The V gene lost 2 bases and the J gene lost 3 bases, with 10 bases spanning the gap. Germline V gene lookup returns CDR1 MNHEY and CDR2 SMNVEV (reference sequence). CDR3 coding DNA: TGTGCCAGCAGTTTAACCTGGGGTTACACTGAAGCTTTCTTT. This translates into CASSLTWGYTEAFF.

The gene calls are TRBV9 and TRBJ2-6; unclear D gene. CDR1 and CDR2 from the germline V gene are SGDLS and YYNGEE. Trimming stripped 3 bases from V and 0 bases from J, with 1 base between. The CDR3 is 13 residues long. The CDR3, as DNA: TGTGCCAGCAGCGCCTCTGGGGCCAACGTCCTGACTTTC. It specifies CASSASGANVLTF.

The rearrangement uses TRBV19 and TRBJ2-2; 8 bases map to TRBD1. Losses at the gene ends were 4 bases for V and 4 bases for J; bases not matched to a gene: 2. This CDR3 is 14 amino acids long. The germline V gene has CDR1 LNHDA and CDR2 SQIVND (reference sequence). CDR3 nucleotide sequence: TGTGCCAGTAGTAAACAGGGGGGCACCGGGGAGCTGTTTTTT. This translates into CASSKQGGTGELFF.

The chain joins TRBV6-5 to TRBJ2-3, with unresolved D. The V end was cut by 6 bases, the J end by 0 bases, with 10 bases between. The germline V gene encodes CDR1 MNHEY and CDR2 SVGAGI. CDR3 length: 14 amino acids. The CDR3 reads CASRLEYSTDTQYF. CDR3 bases: TGTGCCAGCAGGCTAGAGTATAGCACAGATACGCAGTATTTT.

This clone was observed a single time. CDR3 in DNA: TGTGCCAGCAGCGCGCTAGCGGGGACTAGCACAGATACGCAGTATTTT. Residues: CASSALAGTSTDTQYF. This rearrangement joins TRBV9 to TRBJ2-3; 9 bases map to TRBD2. V lost 3 bases to trimming and J lost 0 bases; unmatched junction nucleotides: 5. CDR3 size: 16 residues. Germline V gene data show CDR1 as SGDLS and CDR2 as YYNGEE.

This clone was counted a few times. The chain joins TRBV6-5 to TRBJ2-3, with D perhaps matching TRBD1 or TRBD2 (5 bases each). This CDR3 has 15 residues. Germline-derived CDR1 and CDR2 are MNHEY and SVGAGI. V shed 0 bases and J shed 4 bases, with 11 bases lying between them. The CDR3: CASSYSGQGPDTQYF. The CDR3 bases are TGTGCCAGCAGTTACTCTGGGCAGGGACCAGATACGCAGTATTTT.

This chain links TRBV3-1 (or the pseudogene TRBV3-2) with TRBJ2-7; 9 bases match TRBD2. Trimming removed 2 bases from V and 6 bases from J; junction bases left unmatched: 8. The CDR3 loop spans 15 amino acids. The germline V gene has CDR1 LGHDT and CDR2 YNNKEL (reference sequence). The CDR3 nucleotides are TGTGCCAGCAGCCAATTTAGCGGGGGCCCCCTCGAGCAGTACTTC. Encoded protein: CASSQFSGGPLEQYF.

The J gene is TRBJ1-1, the V gene TRBV12-5; D not certain. The CDR3 consists of 12 residues. Germline V gives CDR1 LGHNT, CDR2 FRNRAP. V was shortened by 1 base and J by 3 bases, with 3 bases between the two germline ends. In DNA form, the CDR3 reads TGTGCTAGTGGTTTGGGCCACACTGAAGCTTTCTTT. This sequence encodes CASGLGHTEAFF.

The V gene is TRBV5-1, the J gene TRBJ1-2; 7 bases are a match to TRBD1. V gave up 5 bases and J gave up 2 bases; unmatched junction bases: 12. This CDR3 is 16 amino acids long. Germline V gene lookup returns CDR1 SGHRS and CDR2 YFSETQ. CDR3 coding DNA: TGCGCCAGCAGTTACAACCGGGACAGACTAAACTATGGCTACACCTTC. It codes for CASSYNRDRLNYGYTF. Full variable domain (rest looked up from reference TRBV5-1 and TRBJ1-2): KAGVTQTPRYLIKTRGQQVTLSCSPISGHRSVSWYQQTPGQGLQFLFEYFSETQRNKGNFPGRFSGRQFSNSRSEMNVSTLELGDSALYLCASSYNRDRLNYGYTFGSGTRLTVV.

This chain links TRBV6-5 with TRBJ1-5; 7 bases agree with TRBD1. J lost 3 bases, V lost 7 bases, and 6 bases had no gene match. This CDR3 contains 14 residues. The V gene's germline CDR1 is MNHEY and CDR2 SVGAGI. The CDR3, as DNA: TGTGCCAGCACCGAGACAGGGTACAATCAGCCCCAGCATTTT. It encodes CASTETGYNQPQHF.

The chain combines TRBV7-9 with TRBJ2-1; D unresolved. Trimming cost V 1 base and J 5 bases, with 9 bases left between them. There are 14 residues in the CDR3. The germline V gene has CDR1 SEHNR and CDR2 FQNEAQ (reference sequence). The CDR3 protein is CASSLGRTDNEQFF. The CDR3 DNA follows: TGTGCCAGCAGCTTAGGTCGGACCGACAATGAGCAGTTCTTC. Complete variable domain (other parts from reference TRBV7-9 and TRBJ2-1): DTGVSQNPRHKITKRGQNVTFRCDPISEHNRLYWYRQTLGQGPEFLTYFQNEAQLEKSRLLSDRFSAERPKGSFSTLEIQRTEQGDSAMYLCASSLGRTDNEQFFGPGTRLTVL.

This chain connects TRBV7-2 to TRBJ2-5; D assignment may be TRBD1 or TRBD2 (5 bases each). Per the germline V gene, CDR1 is SGHTA and CDR2 is FQGNSA. The germline V and J ends were trimmed by 1 base and 10 bases, with 19 bases remaining between them. The CDR3 loop spans 15 amino acids. Written as DNA, the CDR3 is TGTGCCAGCAGCTTAGGATCCGGGACGGATGGTATCCAGTACTTC. Protein product: CASSLGSGTDGIQYF. The complete variable domain, with remaining parts taken from reference TRBV7-2 and TRBJ2-5, reads GAGVSQSPSNKVTEKGKDVELRCDPISGHTALYWYRQSLGQGLEFLIYFQGNSAPDKSGLPSDRFSAERTGGSVSTLTIQRTQQEDSAVYLCASSLGSGTDGIQYFGPGTRLLVL.

The rearrangement joins TRBV18 to TRBJ2-2; 10 bases are shared with TRBD1. CDR3 size: 14 residues. CDR1 KGHSH and CDR2 LQKENI come from the germline V gene. V shed 8 bases and J 6 bases; nucleotides not matched to a gene: 6. The CDR3 bases are TGTGCCAGCCGGGACAGGGGAATATCCGGGGAGCTGTTTTTT. It yields the protein CASRDRGISGELFF.

This chain links TRBV6-4 with TRBJ1-1, with a tentative D call TRBD1 (5 bases). V shed 7 bases and J shed 0 bases, with 12 bases lying between them. Germline CDR1 is MRHNA and CDR2 is SNTAGT. CDR3 length: 14 amino acids. CDR3 amino acids: CASKRSQVNTEAFF. The CDR3 nucleotides are TGTGCCAGCAAAAGGTCACAGGTGAACACTGAAGCTTTCTTT.

V is TRBV15 and J is TRBJ1-6; 8 bases agree with TRBD1. The CDR3 is made up of 15 amino acids. In germline, CDR1 is LNHNV, CDR2 YYDKDF (reference sequence). V lost 4 bases to trimming and J lost 9 bases; unmatched junction nucleotides: 8. CDR3 DNA sequence: TGTGCCACCAGCAAGACAGGGGACGGAGGTTCACCCCTCCACTTT. It yields the protein CATSKTGDGGSPLHF.

The chain is built from TRBV7-3 and TRBJ2-5; tentatively, D is TRBD2 (5 bases). Trimming shortened V by 4 bases and J by 5 bases, and 17 bases separated the two germline ends. The V gene's germline CDR1 is SGHTA and CDR2 FQGTGA. The CDR3 totals 15 residues. The CDR3 DNA sequence: TGTGCCAGCAGCTCCCAAGGTCGGGGAGCTGAGACCCAGTACTTC. It translates to CASSSQGRGAETQYF.

In DNA, the CDR3 is TGTGCCAGCAGCCCTCCGGACAGAACGGAGCAGTTCTTC. It codes for CASSPPDRTEQFF. The chain uses TRBV13 and TRBJ2-1; D perhaps matches TRBD1 (6 bases). Per germline, CDR1 PRHDT and CDR2 FYEKMQ (reference sequence). The CDR3 has 13 amino acids. V shed 5 bases and J shed 10 bases, with 15 bases lying between them.